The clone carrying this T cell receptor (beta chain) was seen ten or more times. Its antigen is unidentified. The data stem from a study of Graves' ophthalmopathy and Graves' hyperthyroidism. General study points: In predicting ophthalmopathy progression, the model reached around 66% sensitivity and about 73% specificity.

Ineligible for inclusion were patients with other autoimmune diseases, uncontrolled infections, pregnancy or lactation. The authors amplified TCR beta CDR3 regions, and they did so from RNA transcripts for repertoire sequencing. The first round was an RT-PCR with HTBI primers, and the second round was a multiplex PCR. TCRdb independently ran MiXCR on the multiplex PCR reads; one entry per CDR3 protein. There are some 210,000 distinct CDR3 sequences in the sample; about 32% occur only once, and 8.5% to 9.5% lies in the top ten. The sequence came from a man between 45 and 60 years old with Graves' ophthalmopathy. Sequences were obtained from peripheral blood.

CDR3 nucleotides: TGTGCCAGCAGTGACGGGAGAGGACTAGCTCTCTACGAGCAGTACTTC. Residues: CASSDGRGLALYEQYF. V and J are TRBV2 and TRBJ2-7, with 8 bases lining up with TRBD2. This CDR3 is 16 amino acids long. The V and J ends lost 3 bases and 3 bases, in that order; junction bases with no gene match: 10. Germline values: CDR1 SNHLY, CDR2 FYNNEI.